This is a list of T cell receptor beta chains from one sample in a study of blood T cell repertoires in COVID-19. The table came from immunoSEQ multiplex PCR; TCRdb's copy has only in-frame clones and leaves some out. The data contain about 220,000 clones, about four fifths of them seen just once; the ten biggest clones take up 5.5% to 7.5%. The material sequenced was PBMCs or T cells enriched from blood (not recorded which). These receptors were collected from a middle-aged woman who had recovered from COVID-19. Each CDR3 is given with its conserved first and last residue. Fields, in order: D gene, J gene, clone size, CDR3 length, V gene, CDR3 protein, CDR3 DNA. D genes are given only for firm matches. Not every row has a clone size; where given, it reads once, few, many or a size class.

d_call: -
j_call: TRBJ2-3
clone_size: -
cdr3_length: 17
v_call: TRBV29-1
cdr3_aa: CSVEDGGDHFSTDTQYF
cdr3_nt: TGCAGCGTTGAAGATGGCGGGGACCATTTTAGCACAGATACGCAGTATTTT

d_call: TRBD2
j_call: TRBJ2-1
clone_size: -
cdr3_length: 16
v_call: TRBV24-1
cdr3_aa: CATSGSGLAGVNEQFF
cdr3_nt: TGTGCCACCAGTGGATCCGGGCTAGCGGGAGTCAATGAGCAGTTCTTC

d_call: -
j_call: TRBJ1-1
clone_size: -
cdr3_length: 11
v_call: TRBV18
cdr3_aa: CASSPGVEAFF
cdr3_nt: TGTGCCAGCTCACCCGGGGTTGAAGCTTTCTTT

d_call: -
j_call: TRBJ1-5
clone_size: -
cdr3_length: 15
v_call: TRBV4-3
cdr3_aa: CASSQERGGRQPQHF
cdr3_nt: TGCGCCAGCAGCCAAGAGAGGGGGGGTCGTCAGCCCCAGCATTTT

d_call: -
j_call: TRBJ2-7
clone_size: -
cdr3_length: 12
v_call: TRBV28
cdr3_aa: CASSLQNYEQYF
cdr3_nt: TGTGCCAGCAGTTTACAAAACTACGAGCAGTACTTC

d_call: -
j_call: TRBJ2-5
clone_size: few
cdr3_length: 15
v_call: TRBV7-9
cdr3_aa: CASSPWEGVGETQYF
cdr3_nt: TGTGCCAGCAGCCCCTGGGAGGGGGTTGGGGAGACCCAGTACTTC

d_call: TRBD2
j_call: TRBJ2-2
clone_size: -
cdr3_length: 13
v_call: TRBV11-3
cdr3_aa: CASSLGLAGELFF
cdr3_nt: TGTGCCAGCAGCCTCGGACTAGCCGGGGAGCTGTTTTTT

d_call: -
j_call: TRBJ2-3
clone_size: -
cdr3_length: 14
v_call: TRBV5-1
cdr3_aa: CASSLGAEGDTQYF
cdr3_nt: TGCGCCAGCAGCTTGGGAGCGGAGGGAGATACGCAGTATTTT

d_call: TRBD1
j_call: TRBJ2-3
clone_size: -
cdr3_length: 17
v_call: TRBV12-5
cdr3_aa: CASAPSSGQGGTDTQYF
cdr3_nt: TGTGCTAGTGCCCCATCCTCGGGACAGGGTGGGACAGATACGCAGTATTTT

d_call: -
j_call: TRBJ1-2
clone_size: -
cdr3_length: 17
v_call: TRBV21-1
cdr3_aa: CASSKVSGGCCHYGYTF
cdr3_nt: TGTGCCAGCAGCAAAGTGTCAGGGGGGTGTTGTCACTATGGCTACACCTTC

d_call: TRBD1
j_call: TRBJ1-1
clone_size: -
cdr3_length: 18
v_call: TRBV4-1
cdr3_aa: CASRHTGTGGRLNTEAFF
cdr3_nt: TGCGCCAGCAGACACACCGGGACAGGGGGCCGGCTGAACACTGAAGCTTTCTTT

d_call: TRBD1
j_call: TRBJ2-1
clone_size: -
cdr3_length: 14
v_call: TRBV3-1/TRBV3-2
cdr3_aa: CASSHRTPRGEQFF
cdr3_nt: TGTGCCAGCAGCCACCGGACTCCCAGGGGGGAGCAGTTCTTC

d_call: -
j_call: TRBJ2-1
clone_size: once
cdr3_length: 15
v_call: TRBV11-3
cdr3_aa: CASSLESRGHNEQFF
cdr3_nt: TGTGCCAGCAGCTTAGAGTCCCGCGGCCACAATGAGCAGTTCTTC

d_call: -
j_call: TRBJ2-2
clone_size: -
cdr3_length: 16
v_call: TRBV7-2
cdr3_aa: CASSLRGSGNTGELFF
cdr3_nt: TGTGCCAGCAGCTTAAGAGGTAGCGGGAACACCGGGGAGCTGTTTTTT

d_call: -
j_call: TRBJ1-4
clone_size: few
cdr3_length: 15
v_call: TRBV11-2
cdr3_aa: CASSLAGRGGEKLFF
cdr3_nt: TGTGCCAGCAGCTTAGCTGGGCGAGGGGGTGAAAAACTGTTTTTT

d_call: TRBD2
j_call: TRBJ2-1
clone_size: -
cdr3_length: 15
v_call: TRBV9
cdr3_aa: CASSVGTSGKGEQFF
cdr3_nt: TGTGCCAGCAGCGTAGGGACTAGCGGGAAGGGTGAGCAGTTCTTC

d_call: -
j_call: TRBJ2-1
clone_size: -
cdr3_length: 16
v_call: TRBV6-2/TRBV6-3
cdr3_aa: CASSLIGVRSGNEQFF
cdr3_nt: TGTGCCAGCAGTCTTATAGGAGTGAGAAGTGGCAATGAGCAGTTCTTC

d_call: TRBD1
j_call: TRBJ1-2
clone_size: -
cdr3_length: 17
v_call: TRBV4-1
cdr3_aa: CASSQRDRELGGWGYTF
cdr3_nt: TGCGCCAGCAGCCAACGGGACAGGGAGCTAGGTGGCTGGGGCTACACCTTC

d_call: TRBD2
j_call: TRBJ2-3
clone_size: -
cdr3_length: 16
v_call: TRBV28
cdr3_aa: CASSLTSGAGSDTQYF
cdr3_nt: TGTGCCAGCAGTTTGACTAGCGGAGCAGGGTCAGATACGCAGTATTTT

d_call: TRBD1
j_call: TRBJ1-5
clone_size: -
cdr3_length: 16
v_call: TRBV18
cdr3_aa: CASSRTGAGSNQPQHF
cdr3_nt: TGTGCCAGCTCTCGTACAGGGGCGGGGAGCAATCAGCCCCAGCATTTT

d_call: TRBD1
j_call: TRBJ1-6
clone_size: -
cdr3_length: 15
v_call: TRBV4-3
cdr3_aa: CASSPGTGDNSPLHF
cdr3_nt: TGCGCCAGCAGCCCGGGGACAGGTGATAATTCACCCCTCCACTTT

d_call: TRBD2
j_call: TRBJ2-3
clone_size: -
cdr3_length: 14
v_call: TRBV10-3
cdr3_aa: CAISVGGRGDTQYF
cdr3_nt: TGTGCCATCAGTGTAGGAGGGAGGGGAGATACGCAGTATTTT

d_call: TRBD1
j_call: TRBJ2-7
clone_size: -
cdr3_length: 13
v_call: TRBV5-4
cdr3_aa: CASSQTGFNEQYF
cdr3_nt: TGTGCCAGCAGCCAGACAGGGTTCAACGAGCAGTACTTC

d_call: -
j_call: TRBJ1-6
clone_size: -
cdr3_length: 14
v_call: TRBV2
cdr3_aa: CASSEQPGYSPLHF
cdr3_nt: TGTGCCAGCAGTGAACAGCCGGGATACTCACCCCTCCACTTT

d_call: -
j_call: TRBJ1-1
clone_size: -
cdr3_length: 11
v_call: TRBV6-1
cdr3_aa: CASSDDKKAFF
cdr3_nt: TGTGCCAGCAGTGACGACAAGAAAGCTTTCTTT

d_call: TRBD1
j_call: TRBJ1-6
clone_size: once
cdr3_length: 16
v_call: TRBV4-1
cdr3_aa: CASSQVLGQGYSPLHF
cdr3_nt: TGCGCCAGCAGCCAAGTCCTGGGACAGGGCTATTCACCCCTCCACTTT

d_call: TRBD1
j_call: TRBJ1-4
clone_size: few
cdr3_length: 16
v_call: TRBV19
cdr3_aa: CASSGIRDRWNEKLFF
cdr3_nt: TGTGCCAGTAGTGGGATACGGGACAGGTGGAATGAAAAACTGTTTTTT

d_call: -
j_call: TRBJ1-2
clone_size: -
cdr3_length: 14
v_call: TRBV7-2
cdr3_aa: CASSLETGHYGYTF
cdr3_nt: TGTGCCAGCAGCTTAGAAACAGGCCACTATGGCTACACCTTC

d_call: -
j_call: TRBJ2-1
clone_size: -
cdr3_length: 16
v_call: TRBV3-1/TRBV3-2
cdr3_aa: CASSQLAFSSYNEQFF
cdr3_nt: TGTGCCAGCAGCCAATTAGCCTTTAGCTCCTACAATGAGCAGTTCTTC

d_call: TRBD1
j_call: TRBJ1-2
clone_size: -
cdr3_length: 13
v_call: TRBV12-3/TRBV12-4
cdr3_aa: CASSRGGLDGYTF
cdr3_nt: TGTGCCAGCAGTCGAGGGGGCCTCGATGGCTACACCTTC

d_call: -
j_call: TRBJ1-3
clone_size: -
cdr3_length: 17
v_call: TRBV27
cdr3_aa: CASSLTEGPVSGNTIYF
cdr3_nt: TGTGCCAGCAGTTTAACGGAGGGTCCCGTCTCTGGAAACACCATATATTTT

d_call: -
j_call: TRBJ2-5
clone_size: -
cdr3_length: 13
v_call: TRBV11-2
cdr3_aa: CASSLGQLETQYF
cdr3_nt: TGTGCCAGCAGCTTAGGCCAACTAGAGACCCAGTACTTC

d_call: -
j_call: TRBJ1-5
clone_size: -
cdr3_length: 14
v_call: TRBV28
cdr3_aa: CASITGPSNQPQHF
cdr3_nt: TGTGCCAGTATTACAGGTCCCAGCAATCAGCCCCAGCATTTT

d_call: -
j_call: TRBJ1-2
clone_size: -
cdr3_length: 12
v_call: TRBV9
cdr3_aa: CASSGGLYGYTF
cdr3_nt: TGTGCCAGCAGCGGGGGGCTCTATGGCTACACCTTC

d_call: -
j_call: TRBJ2-5
clone_size: -
cdr3_length: 12
v_call: TRBV19
cdr3_aa: CASSGGWETQYF
cdr3_nt: TGTGCCAGTAGCGGAGGGTGGGAGACCCAGTACTTC

d_call: TRBD1
j_call: TRBJ1-2
clone_size: -
cdr3_length: 13
v_call: TRBV30
cdr3_aa: CAWSVQGGYGYTF
cdr3_nt: TGTGCCTGGAGTGTACAGGGGGGCTATGGCTACACCTTC

d_call: -
j_call: TRBJ1-5
clone_size: -
cdr3_length: 15
v_call: TRBV21-1
cdr3_aa: CASSKAGGGGQPQHF
cdr3_nt: TGTGCCAGCAGCAAAGCGGGCGGGGGAGGGCAGCCCCAGCATTTT